This TCR beta chain derives from a study of blood T cell repertoires in COVID-19 (dated by TCRdb to 2018 to 2020). Context from the whole study: Samples covering the acute and convalescent phases of COVID-19 were provided by collaborators in the United States, Italy and Spain. The prospective study material was composed of cDNA or gDNA derived from T cells, B-cell-depleted T cells, or PBMCs. Deeply sampled blood TCRbeta repertoires from subjects exposed to, actively infected with, or recovered from COVID-19 were included in the dataset. A freely available public database, intended as a resource for researchers studying the immune response to SARS-CoV-2, is where the repertoires were released. The samples were drawn from the first 160 participants of the ongoing ImmuneRACE study and from 1,254 subjects provided by 6 global collaborators. A de-identified subject ID, COVID-19 status, age in years and sex were almost always included in the sample metadata. Where available, HLA class I and class II types were taken from metadata supplied by the sample provider and were not determined by assay-based typing. Findings and caveats that apply to the study as a whole: The amount of clinical and demographic metadata varied by source and participant and was provided uncurated.

Participants in the prospective study were aged roughly 18 to 100 years, lived in some 24 United States geographic areas, and enrolled through a virtual design. Cohort assignment in the prospective study relied on participant-reported clinical history from a screening survey and a study questionnaire. A participant counted as exposed if, within 2 weeks of entering the study, that participant had been in contact with someone who had a PCR-confirmed or clinician-diagnosed COVID-19 case. In the prospective study, whole blood, serum and a nasopharyngeal or oropharyngeal swab were collected from each participant by mobile phlebotomists. Prospective study participants could optionally give additional blood draws and questionnaires over an approximately two-month period. Before DNA extraction, blood samples from the prospective study were shipped at room temperature or frozen. The immunoSEQ Assay, a bias-controlled multiplex PCR, was used to amplify TCRbeta CDR3 regions from genomic DNA. The study's processing was this. Within the assay, amplification of reference gene primers was used to estimate how many nucleated cells each sample contained. Sequence reads were collapsed and filtered to measure the absolute abundance of every unique TCRbeta CDR3 rearrangement. Productive Simpson clonality was computed per sample as the square root of Simpson's diversity index over productive rearrangements. TCRdb obtained this table from immuneACCESS and retained in-frame rearrangements with V and J assigned. These tables miss some clones; where compared with another copy, unresolved V genes account for less than half of the shortfall, and the remainder is unexplained. V and J calls and clone size come straight from that table; D and trimming were deduced from the DNA. The sample has about 240,000 clones on record, 83% of them singletons. Clones ranked in the top ten supply about 3.9% of the sample.

From its cysteine to its phenylalanine, the CDR3 spans 12 amino acids. The DNA shown is the 36-base CDR3, in frame from base 1. Reading the germline V gene gives CDR1 ENHRY and CDR2 SYGVKD. Trimming removed 4 bases from V and 1 base from J, leaving 5 bases between the germline ends. As for this clone: What antigen it recognizes has not been identified. Base-call qualities are not available, and no considerably larger clone is one nucleotide away.

The specimen sequenced was PBMCs or T cells enriched from blood (not recorded which). The TCR was taken from a woman between 40 and 55 years old who had been exposed to COVID-19. Rearrangement joined TRBV10-3 to TRBJ2-7, with no reliable assignment of the D segment. The CDR3 has the sequence CAISGPSYEQYF. The DNA sequence is given as TGTGCCATCAGTGGGCCGTCCTACGAGCAGTACTTC.